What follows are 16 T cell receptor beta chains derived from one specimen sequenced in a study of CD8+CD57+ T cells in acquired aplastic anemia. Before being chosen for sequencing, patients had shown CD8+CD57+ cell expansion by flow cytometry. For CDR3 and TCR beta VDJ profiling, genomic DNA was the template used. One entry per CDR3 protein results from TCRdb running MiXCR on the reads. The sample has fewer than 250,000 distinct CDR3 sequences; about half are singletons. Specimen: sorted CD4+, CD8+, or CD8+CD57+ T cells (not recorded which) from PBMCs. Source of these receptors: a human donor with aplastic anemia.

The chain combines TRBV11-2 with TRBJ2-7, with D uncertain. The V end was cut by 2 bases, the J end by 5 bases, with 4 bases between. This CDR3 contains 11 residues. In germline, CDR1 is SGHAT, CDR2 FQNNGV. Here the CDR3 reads CASSLRHEQYF. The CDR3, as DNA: TGTGCCAGCAGCTTACGACACGAGCAGTACTTC.

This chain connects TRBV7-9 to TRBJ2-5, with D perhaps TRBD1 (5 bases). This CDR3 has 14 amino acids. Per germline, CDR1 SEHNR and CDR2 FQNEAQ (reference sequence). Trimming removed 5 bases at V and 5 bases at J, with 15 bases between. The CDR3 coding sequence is TGTGCCAGCAGCACGGACACCCTCCGGGAGACCCAGTACTTC. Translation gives CASSTDTLRETQYF.

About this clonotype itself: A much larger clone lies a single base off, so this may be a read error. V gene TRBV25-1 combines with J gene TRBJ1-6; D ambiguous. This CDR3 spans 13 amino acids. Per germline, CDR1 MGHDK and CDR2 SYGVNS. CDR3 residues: CASTLLGNLPLHF. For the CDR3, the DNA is TGTGCCAGCACCCTTTTGGGAAATTTACCCCTCCACTTT.

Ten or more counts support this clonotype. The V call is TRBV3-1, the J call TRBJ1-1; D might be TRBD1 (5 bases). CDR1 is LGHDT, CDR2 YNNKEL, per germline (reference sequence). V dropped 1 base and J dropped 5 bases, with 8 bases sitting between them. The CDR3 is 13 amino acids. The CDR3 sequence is CASSQGDWTEAFF. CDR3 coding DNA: TGTGCCAGCAGCCAAGGGGACTGGACTGAAGCTTTCTTT.

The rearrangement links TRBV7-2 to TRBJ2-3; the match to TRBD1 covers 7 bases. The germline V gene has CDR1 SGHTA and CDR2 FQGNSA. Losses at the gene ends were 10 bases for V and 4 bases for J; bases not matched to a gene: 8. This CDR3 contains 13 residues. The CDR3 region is CAIRDSFADTQYF. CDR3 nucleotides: TGTGCCATTAGGGACAGTTTCGCAGATACGCAGTATTTT.

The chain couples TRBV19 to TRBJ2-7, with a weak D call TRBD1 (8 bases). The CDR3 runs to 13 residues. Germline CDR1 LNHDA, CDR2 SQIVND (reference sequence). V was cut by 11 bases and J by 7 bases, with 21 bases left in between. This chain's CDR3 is CACNKQGGEEQYF. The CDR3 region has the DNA TGTGCCTGTAATAAACAGGGGGGGGAAGAGCAGTACTTC.

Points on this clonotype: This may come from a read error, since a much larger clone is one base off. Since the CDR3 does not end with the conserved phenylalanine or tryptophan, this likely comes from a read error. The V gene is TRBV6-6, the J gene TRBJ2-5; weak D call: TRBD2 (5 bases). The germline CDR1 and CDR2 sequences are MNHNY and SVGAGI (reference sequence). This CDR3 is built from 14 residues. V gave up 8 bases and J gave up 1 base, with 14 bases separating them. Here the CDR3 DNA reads TGTGCCAGCGGATTGTCGGGAACCCAAGAGACCCAGTACCTC. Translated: CASGLSGTQETQYL.

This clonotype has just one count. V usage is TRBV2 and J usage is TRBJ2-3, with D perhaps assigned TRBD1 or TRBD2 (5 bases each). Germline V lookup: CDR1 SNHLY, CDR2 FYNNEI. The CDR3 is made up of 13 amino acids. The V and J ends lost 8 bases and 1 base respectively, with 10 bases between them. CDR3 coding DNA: TGTGCCAGCCTAGTGGGGGGCACAGATACGCAGTATTTT. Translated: CASLVGGTDTQYF.

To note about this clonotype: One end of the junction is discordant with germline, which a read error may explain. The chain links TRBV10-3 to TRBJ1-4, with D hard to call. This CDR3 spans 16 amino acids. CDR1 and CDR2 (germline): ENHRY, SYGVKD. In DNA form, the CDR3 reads TGTGCCAGCAGTCGCTCGCCGTCGCCGCTTAGGGAAAAACCGTTTTTT. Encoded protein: CASSRSPSPLREKPFF.

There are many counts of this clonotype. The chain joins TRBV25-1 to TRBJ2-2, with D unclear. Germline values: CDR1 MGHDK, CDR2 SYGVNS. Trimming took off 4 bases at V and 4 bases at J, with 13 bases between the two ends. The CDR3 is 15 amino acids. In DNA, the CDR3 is TGTGCCAGCAGTGTTAAAGGGTTTAGCACCGGGGAGCTGTTTTTT. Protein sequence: CASSVKGFSTGELFF.

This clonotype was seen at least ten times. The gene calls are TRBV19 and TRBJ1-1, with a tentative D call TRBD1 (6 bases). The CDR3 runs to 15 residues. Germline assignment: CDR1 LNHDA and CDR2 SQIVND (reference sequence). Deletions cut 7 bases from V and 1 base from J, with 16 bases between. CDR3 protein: CASNDRRTGNTEAFF. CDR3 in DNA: TGTGCCAGTAACGACAGGCGCACAGGGAACACTGAAGCTTTCTTT.

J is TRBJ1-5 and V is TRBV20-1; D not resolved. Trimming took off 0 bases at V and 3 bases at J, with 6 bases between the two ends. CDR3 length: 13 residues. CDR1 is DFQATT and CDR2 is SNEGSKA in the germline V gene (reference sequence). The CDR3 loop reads CSARETDNQPQHF. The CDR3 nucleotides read TGCAGTGCTAGAGAAACGGACAATCAGCCCCAGCATTTT.

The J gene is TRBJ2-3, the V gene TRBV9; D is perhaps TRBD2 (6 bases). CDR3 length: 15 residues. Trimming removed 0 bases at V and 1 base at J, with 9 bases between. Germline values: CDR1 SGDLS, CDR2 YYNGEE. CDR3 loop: CASSVATGGTDTQYF. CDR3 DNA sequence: TGTGCCAGCAGCGTAGCTACGGGGGGCACAGATACGCAGTATTTT.

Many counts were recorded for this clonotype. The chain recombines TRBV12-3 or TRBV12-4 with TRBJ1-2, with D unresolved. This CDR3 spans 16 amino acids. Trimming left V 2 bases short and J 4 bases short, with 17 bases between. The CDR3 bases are TGTGCCAGCAGTTTAACGCTAACCACTACATTCTATGGCTACACCTTC. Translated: CASSLTLTTTFYGYTF.

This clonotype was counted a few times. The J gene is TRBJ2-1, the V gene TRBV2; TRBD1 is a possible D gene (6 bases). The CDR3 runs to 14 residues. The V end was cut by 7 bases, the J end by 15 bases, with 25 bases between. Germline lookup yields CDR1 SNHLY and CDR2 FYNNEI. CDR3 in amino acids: CASMTRDRSDQGFF. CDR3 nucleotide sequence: TGTGCCAGCATGACCCGAGACAGGTCGGATCAAGGGTTCTTC.

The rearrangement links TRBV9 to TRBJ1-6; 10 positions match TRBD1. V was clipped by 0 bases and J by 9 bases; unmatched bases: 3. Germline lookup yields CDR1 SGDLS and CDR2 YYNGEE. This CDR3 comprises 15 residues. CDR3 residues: CASSVGRDRGSPLHF. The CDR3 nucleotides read TGTGCCAGCAGCGTAGGCCGGGACAGGGGTTCACCCCTCCACTTT.